This T cell receptor beta chain was obtained from a study of blood T cell dynamics during melanoma immunotherapy (dated by TCRdb to about 2020). Regarding the complete study: Patients had metastatic melanoma and received first-line pembrolizumab or nivolumab plus ipilimumab as standard of care in the United Kingdom. The training cohort consisted of consecutive patients, while an additional independent group of patients from the same centre was pooled to form an external validation set. Peripheral T cell receptor repertoires of metastatic melanoma patients were profiled before and after one cycle of checkpoint inhibitor therapy to find early correlates of response. General conclusions and limits of the study: Unlike progressors, patients who went on to achieve disease control showed a bifurcated reorganization of the PBMC repertoire at W3, with either increased clonality or increased diversity. The study was unable to establish whether the T cell clones driving the repertoire changes were melanoma-specific or instead reflected general immune activation. The relatively small sample size was recognized as a factor that could limit how well the results generalize.

The time point label, read with the paper, signifies: week 3, after first cycle of checkpoint inhibitor. Blood samples were taken before treatment (T0) and at week 3 (W3), following the first cycle of checkpoint blockade. Except for two patients with rapid clinical progression, response was assessed 12 weeks after the first infusion by RECIST 1.1; disease control meant complete response, partial response or stable disease. Patients with prior systemic cancer treatment, concomitant immunosuppressant therapy or synchronous other active malignancies were excluded. Bulk PBMC and plasma cell-free DNA were both sequenced for TCR beta so that circulating cells and T cell turnover could be tracked. Lymphoprep and SepMate tubes were used to isolate PBMC from blood, and red cell lysis was then performed. DNA from PBMC and sorted T cell subsets was extracted with QIAamp DNA Blood Mini kits. This clone has only one observation. It has no known antigen specificity. No clone much larger than this one lies a single base away; base qualities are absent.

Reading from cysteine to phenylalanine, the CDR3 counts 15 amino acids. Just CDR3 DNA is preserved here, 45 bases in frame from base 1. Cut back by 0 bases and 5 bases, the V and J ends lie 14 bases apart. The germline V gene yields SGHRS for CDR1 and YFSETQ for CDR2. A fixed 350 ng of DNA was loaded for every bulk PBMC sample. TCR beta CDR3 sequences were amplified from genomic DNA using the immunoSEQ TCRb Assay kit according to manufacturer instructions. The KAPA Library Quantification Kit for Illumina platforms was used to quantify the pooled libraries by qPCR. Pooled libraries were clustered at roughly 0.6-1.2 pM and sequenced on an Illumina NextSeq 500. Turning to the authors' computational methods: The TCR data were analyzed using immunoSEQ ANALYZER and the R LymphoSeq package. A rearrangement efficiency score was calculated as productive divided by the sum of productive and non-productive CDR3 sequences. Clonality was measured with the Gini coefficient and diversity with the Renyi index at alpha=1, and both measures were compared pairwise between timepoints within each patient. Clonal relatedness used an edit distance of 3, and repertoire similarity used the Bhattacharyya coefficient, both computed in LymphoSeq. Linear discriminant analysis on week-3 changes in clonality and diversity was built with the R MASS and caret packages to classify response. TCRdb took over this immuneACCESS table, retaining in-frame rearrangements with V and J assigned. Such tables are incomplete; in checked studies, under half of the missing clones stem from an unresolved V gene, and the remainder is unexplained. V and J calls and clone size are those listed in that table; D and trimming were worked out from the DNA. Recorded for this sample are roughly 15,000 clones; more than 80% of them occurred a single time. The ten largest clones add up to around 5.3% of the sample.

The sample here was blood, taken from a patient treated with checkpoint blockade. The source of this sequence is a human donor with melanoma. The V and J genes are TRBV5-1 and TRBJ2-5; a tentative D match to TRBD2 spans 6 bases. The CDR3 protein is CASSLELAEGETQYF. The base sequence is TGCGCCAGCAGCTTGGAATTAGCGGAAGGGGAGACCCAGTACTTC.